The rows below give T cell receptor beta chains drawn from one sample of a study of technical replicates of blood from several donors. Profiled with immunoSEQ multiplex PCR; TCRdb holds only in-frame clones, not every one. This sample carries 75,000 to 100,000 clones, less than 95% of them seen once, and the ten largest clones take around 0.31%. The sequencing sample was made of T cells isolated from PBMCs. These receptors came from a human donor in good health. CDR3s include the opening cysteine and the closing phenylalanine or tryptophan. The D gene is left open where the match is weak. Size is omitted from some rows. Given values are once, few, many or a class for expanded clones.

V gene: TRBV7-9
clone size: NA
J gene: TRBJ1-5
D gene: NA
CDR3 protein: CAREQGIRNQPQHF
CDR3 DNA: TGTGCCAGAGAACAGGGTATACGTAATCAGCCCCAGCATTTT

V gene: TRBV4-1
clone size: NA
J gene: TRBJ2-7
D gene: NA
CDR3 protein: CASSLSEGAEQYF
CDR3 DNA: TGCGCCAGCAGCCTCAGTGAGGGAGCCGAGCAGTACTTC

V gene: TRBV11-3
clone size: NA
J gene: TRBJ2-3
D gene: TRBD1
CDR3 protein: CASSPDRGRADTQYF
CDR3 DNA: TGTGCCAGCAGCCCAGACAGGGGGCGCGCAGATACGCAGTATTTT

V gene: TRBV7-6
clone size: NA
J gene: TRBJ2-7
D gene: TRBD2
CDR3 protein: CASSLVAGLAGGNYEQYF
CDR3 DNA: TGTGCCAGCAGCTTAGTCGCTGGACTAGCGGGAGGAAACTACGAGCAGTACTTC

V gene: TRBV9
clone size: NA
J gene: TRBJ2-3
D gene: TRBD1
CDR3 protein: CASRPGQSSSDTQYF
CDR3 DNA: TGTGCCAGCAGGCCGGGACAGTCCAGTTCAGATACGCAGTATTTT

V gene: TRBV6-5
clone size: NA
J gene: TRBJ1-5
D gene: TRBD1
CDR3 protein: CASSYQGGNNQPQHF
CDR3 DNA: TGTGCCAGCAGTTACCAGGGGGGTAACAATCAGCCCCAGCATTTT

V gene: TRBV20-1
clone size: NA
J gene: TRBJ2-1
D gene: TRBD2
CDR3 protein: CSATGLDEQFF
CDR3 DNA: TGCAGTGCAACGGGACTAGATGAGCAGTTCTTC

V gene: TRBV7-8
clone size: NA
J gene: TRBJ2-1
D gene: TRBD2
CDR3 protein: CASSLRRLAGGGNEQFF
CDR3 DNA: TGTGCCAGCAGCTTACGGAGACTAGCGGGAGGAGGCAATGAGCAGTTCTTC

V gene: TRBV7-6
clone size: NA
J gene: TRBJ2-1
D gene: TRBD1
CDR3 protein: CASSYWMGTGEYNEQFF
CDR3 DNA: TGTGCCAGCAGCTACTGGATGGGGACAGGCGAATACAATGAGCAGTTCTTC

V gene: TRBV5-4
clone size: NA
J gene: TRBJ2-1
D gene: NA
CDR3 protein: CASSFRGPNNEQFF
CDR3 DNA: TGTGCCAGCAGCTTCCGCGGGCCCAACAATGAGCAGTTCTTC

V gene: TRBV7-9
clone size: NA
J gene: TRBJ1-5
D gene: TRBD1
CDR3 protein: CASSLGGGNPQHF
CDR3 DNA: TGTGCCAGCAGCTTAGGAGGGGGCAACCCCCAGCATTTT

V gene: TRBV27
clone size: NA
J gene: TRBJ2-7
D gene: NA
CDR3 protein: CASSPNIQGYEQYF
CDR3 DNA: TGTGCCAGCTCACCCAATATTCAGGGCTACGAGCAGTACTTC

V gene: TRBV7-2
clone size: NA
J gene: TRBJ1-1
D gene: TRBD1
CDR3 protein: CASSLGTGGVAFF
CDR3 DNA: TGTGCCAGCAGCTTAGGGACAGGGGGCGTAGCTTTCTTT

V gene: TRBV5-6
clone size: NA
J gene: TRBJ2-7
D gene: NA
CDR3 protein: CASSLLRITYEQYF
CDR3 DNA: TGTGCCAGCAGCTTGCTCAGGATTACCTACGAGCAGTACTTC

V gene: TRBV25-1
clone size: NA
J gene: TRBJ1-1
D gene: NA
CDR3 protein: CASSDNSRVNTEAFF
CDR3 DNA: TGTGCCAGCAGTGACAACTCCAGGGTGAACACTGAAGCTTTCTTT

V gene: TRBV27
clone size: few
J gene: TRBJ1-2
D gene: NA
CDR3 protein: CATGSVPSFTF
CDR3 DNA: TGTGCCACCGGTTCCGTACCCTCCTTCACCTTC

V gene: TRBV7-2
clone size: NA
J gene: TRBJ2-4
D gene: TRBD2
CDR3 protein: CASSLRGRAVNIQYF
CDR3 DNA: TGTGCCAGCAGCTTACGCGGGAGGGCCGTAAACATTCAGTACTTC

V gene: TRBV28
clone size: NA
J gene: TRBJ2-7
D gene: NA
CDR3 protein: CAARSSEPVYEQYF
CDR3 DNA: TGTGCCGCCCGATCTAGCGAGCCGGTGTACGAGCAGTACTTC

V gene: TRBV2
clone size: NA
J gene: TRBJ2-7
D gene: NA
CDR3 protein: CASSSGTGARLLFYEQYF
CDR3 DNA: TGTGCCAGCAGTTCAGGGACGGGAGCCCGATTACTCTTCTACGAGCAGTACTTC

V gene: TRBV9
clone size: NA
J gene: TRBJ2-2
D gene: NA
CDR3 protein: CASSVGDTGELFF
CDR3 DNA: TGTGCCAGCAGCGTAGGAGACACCGGGGAGCTGTTTTTT

V gene: TRBV6-5
clone size: NA
J gene: TRBJ2-1
D gene: TRBD1
CDR3 protein: CASSFFGQGAYEQFF
CDR3 DNA: TGTGCCAGCAGTTTTTTCGGACAGGGGGCTTACGAGCAGTTCTTC

V gene: TRBV6-5
clone size: NA
J gene: TRBJ1-2
D gene: NA
CDR3 protein: CASSSELANYGYTF
CDR3 DNA: TGTGCCAGCAGTTCCGAATTGGCAAACTATGGCTACACCTTC

V gene: TRBV10-3
clone size: NA
J gene: TRBJ2-5
D gene: NA
CDR3 protein: CATSTGQETQYF
CDR3 DNA: TGTGCCACCAGTACAGGTCAAGAGACCCAGTACTTC

V gene: TRBV7-3
clone size: NA
J gene: TRBJ2-2
D gene: NA
CDR3 protein: CASSLGPGELFF
CDR3 DNA: TGTGCCAGCAGCTTAGGCCCTGGGGAGCTGTTTTTT

V gene: TRBV5-5
clone size: NA
J gene: TRBJ2-1
D gene: NA
CDR3 protein: CASSFPPRGSYNEQFF
CDR3 DNA: TGTGCCAGCAGCTTCCCCCCAAGGGGCTCCTACAATGAGCAGTTCTTC

V gene: TRBV28
clone size: NA
J gene: TRBJ2-7
D gene: TRBD1
CDR3 protein: CASSLPGQGVYEQYF
CDR3 DNA: TGTGCCAGCAGTTTGCCGGGACAGGGCGTATACGAGCAGTACTTC

V gene: TRBV7-8
clone size: once
J gene: TRBJ2-3
D gene: NA
CDR3 protein: CASSLDRSGVTDTQYF
CDR3 DNA: TGTGCCAGCAGCTTAGACCGTAGCGGAGTCACAGATACGCAGTATTTT

V gene: TRBV10-3
clone size: NA
J gene: TRBJ2-2
D gene: TRBD1
CDR3 protein: CAISPGQGANGELFF
CDR3 DNA: TGTGCCATCAGTCCGGGACAGGGGGCTAACGGGGAGCTGTTTTTT

V gene: TRBV25-1
clone size: NA
J gene: TRBJ2-1
D gene: TRBD1
CDR3 protein: CASTPGGGQGNNEQFF
CDR3 DNA: TGTGCCAGCACCCCCGGGGGGGGACAGGGGAATAATGAGCAGTTCTTC

V gene: TRBV11-2
clone size: once
J gene: TRBJ2-2
D gene: NA
CDR3 protein: CASSSRRVDTGELFF
CDR3 DNA: TGTGCCAGCAGCTCGCGCAGGGTGGACACCGGGGAGCTGTTTTTT

V gene: TRBV19
clone size: NA
J gene: TRBJ1-5
D gene: NA
CDR3 protein: CASSINRDHQPQHF
CDR3 DNA: TGTGCCAGTAGTATAAACAGGGACCATCAGCCCCAGCATTTT

V gene: TRBV28
clone size: NA
J gene: TRBJ2-7
D gene: NA
CDR3 protein: CASSFVRSEQYF
CDR3 DNA: TGTGCCAGCAGTTTTGTCAGATCCGAGCAGTACTTC

V gene: TRBV25-1
clone size: NA
J gene: TRBJ2-3
D gene: NA
CDR3 protein: CRPSDPTDTQYF
CDR3 DNA: TGTCGCCCTAGCGACCCCACAGATACGCAGTATTTT

V gene: TRBV19
clone size: NA
J gene: TRBJ2-1
D gene: TRBD2
CDR3 protein: CASSIEATSGDNNEQFF
CDR3 DNA: TGTGCCAGTAGTATAGAGGCCACTAGCGGAGACAACAATGAGCAGTTCTTC

V gene: TRBV7-9
clone size: NA
J gene: TRBJ2-7
D gene: NA
CDR3 protein: CASSPRAAPDYEQYF
CDR3 DNA: TGTGCCAGCAGCCCCAGGGCGGCCCCCGACTACGAGCAGTACTTC

V gene: TRBV27
clone size: once
J gene: TRBJ2-1
D gene: NA
CDR3 protein: CASSHGGSYNEQFF
CDR3 DNA: TGTGCCAGCAGCCACGGAGGCTCCTACAATGAGCAGTTCTTC

V gene: TRBV7-3
clone size: NA
J gene: TRBJ1-2
D gene: TRBD1
CDR3 protein: CASSLYGTGEHTF
CDR3 DNA: TGTGCCAGCAGCTTATACGGGACAGGGGAACACACCTTC

V gene: TRBV27
clone size: NA
J gene: TRBJ2-3
D gene: TRBD2
CDR3 protein: CASSGLAGADTQYF
CDR3 DNA: TGTGCCAGCAGTGGACTAGCGGGCGCAGATACGCAGTATTTT

V gene: TRBV10-3
clone size: NA
J gene: TRBJ1-3
D gene: NA
CDR3 protein: CAISGGTPSGNTIYF
CDR3 DNA: TGTGCCATCAGCGGTGGGACACCCTCTGGAAACACCATATATTTT

V gene: TRBV7-6
clone size: NA
J gene: TRBJ1-2
D gene: NA
CDR3 protein: CASSETSTPLGYTF
CDR3 DNA: TGTGCCAGCAGCGAGACAAGTACGCCGCTAGGCTACACCTTC

V gene: TRBV11-2
clone size: NA
J gene: TRBJ1-2
D gene: NA
CDR3 protein: CASSLDWAGITYGYTF
CDR3 DNA: TGTGCCAGCAGCTTAGATTGGGCAGGGATAACCTATGGCTACACCTTC

V gene: TRBV7-2
clone size: NA
J gene: TRBJ2-4
D gene: TRBD1
CDR3 protein: CASTRPGGNNIQYF
CDR3 DNA: TGTGCCAGCACCCGGCCAGGGGGAAATAACATTCAGTACTTC

V gene: TRBV4-2
clone size: NA
J gene: TRBJ1-2
D gene: NA
CDR3 protein: CASSQDLSGVEGYTF
CDR3 DNA: TGTGCCAGCAGCCAAGATTTGTCAGGGGTGGAAGGCTACACCTTC

V gene: TRBV9
clone size: NA
J gene: TRBJ2-1
D gene: NA
CDR3 protein: CASSAGLEYNEQFF
CDR3 DNA: TGTGCCAGCAGCGCTGGACTGGAATACAATGAGCAGTTCTTC

V gene: TRBV10-3
clone size: NA
J gene: TRBJ1-5
D gene: NA
CDR3 protein: CAISESSEPQHF
CDR3 DNA: TGTGCCATCAGTGAGTCTTCCGAGCCCCAGCATTTT

V gene: TRBV4-1
clone size: NA
J gene: TRBJ2-6
D gene: TRBD1
CDR3 protein: CASSQGTGTDFSGANVLTF
CDR3 DNA: TGCGCCAGCAGCCAAGGCACCGGGACAGACTTCTCTGGGGCCAACGTCCTGACTTTC

V gene: TRBV11-3
clone size: NA
J gene: TRBJ2-1
D gene: TRBD2
CDR3 protein: CASSPDGLQREIDEQFF
CDR3 DNA: TGTGCCAGCAGCCCAGACGGGCTCCAGCGGGAGATCGATGAGCAGTTCTTC

V gene: TRBV10-3
clone size: NA
J gene: TRBJ1-2
D gene: TRBD1
CDR3 protein: CAISDGVEGQFGYTF
CDR3 DNA: TGTGCCATCAGTGATGGGGTTGAGGGACAGTTTGGCTACACCTTC

V gene: TRBV7-8
clone size: NA
J gene: TRBJ1-5
D gene: TRBD1
CDR3 protein: CASIERHTGQDTYSNQPQHF
CDR3 DNA: TGTGCCAGCATCGAAAGACATACGGGACAGGACACTTATAGCAATCAGCCCCAGCATTTT

V gene: TRBV10-3
clone size: NA
J gene: TRBJ2-3
D gene: TRBD2
CDR3 protein: CATRLAAGTTDTQYF
CDR3 DNA: TGTGCCACGAGACTGGCAGCGGGGACCACAGATACGCAGTATTTT

V gene: TRBV14
clone size: NA
J gene: TRBJ2-5
D gene: TRBD2
CDR3 protein: CASSPYRLAGVEETQYF
CDR3 DNA: TGTGCCAGCAGCCCCTATCGACTAGCGGGAGTGGAAGAGACCCAGTACTTC